This TCR beta chain was captured by sequencing in a study of cytomegalovirus exposure and HLA in healthy donors. The study's findings and limits: In vitro data verified a few CMV-associated chains as specific for CMV antigens. The productive fraction for most TCR beta V segments was about 90% or about 30% in an earlier analysis.

In nominal health when sampled, donors likely had unrecorded immune exposures nonetheless. The CDR3 has 12 residues. V was pared by 1 base and J by 5 bases, with 2 bases between. Germline V gene lookup returns CDR1 SGHNT and CDR2 YENEEA. Turning to this clone: Its antigen is not identified.

The PCR had 60 Vbeta and 13 Jbeta primers. The data were produced by immunoSEQ multiplex PCR, yet TCRdb's version contains in-frame clones alone and is incomplete. This table holds 50,000 to 75,000 clones, about four fifths found once. Sequenced input: PBMCs. The TCR sequence derives from a woman aged 40 to 55 in good health and CMV-seronegative. The V and J genes are TRBV11-3 and TRBJ2-2; no clear D gene. The CDR3 region has the DNA TGTGCCAGCAGCTTAGTAACCGGGGAGCTGTTTTTT. Translating gives CASSLVTGELFF.